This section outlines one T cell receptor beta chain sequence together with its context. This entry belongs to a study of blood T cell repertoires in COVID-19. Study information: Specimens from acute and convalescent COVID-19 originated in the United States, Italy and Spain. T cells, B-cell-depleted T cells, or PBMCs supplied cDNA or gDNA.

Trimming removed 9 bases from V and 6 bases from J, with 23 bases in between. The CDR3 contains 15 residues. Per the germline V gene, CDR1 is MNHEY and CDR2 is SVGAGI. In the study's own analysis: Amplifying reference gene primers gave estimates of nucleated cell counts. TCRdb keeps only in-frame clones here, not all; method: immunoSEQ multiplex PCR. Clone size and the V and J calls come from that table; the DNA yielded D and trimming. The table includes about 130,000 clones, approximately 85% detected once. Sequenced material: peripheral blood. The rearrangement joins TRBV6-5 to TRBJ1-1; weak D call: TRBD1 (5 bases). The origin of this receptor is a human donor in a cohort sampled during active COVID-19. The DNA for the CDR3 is TGTGCCAGTTTCCGACCCGGGGGGGTATGGCCTGAAGCTTTCTTT. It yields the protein CASFRPGGVWPEAFF.